These 24 T cell receptor beta chains were all obtained from the same sample, sequenced in a study of blood T cells in healthy people across ages. With a J-beta primer mix and a sample-barcoded 5' primer, a second PCR ran 7 to 11 cycles. From the 5' RACE reads, TCRdb called clonotypes with MiXCR, one entry per CDR3 protein. The sample shows over a million distinct CDR3 sequences, approximately 60% of them seen only once. The sequenced material came from blood. These receptor sequences come from a man between 18 and 29 years old in good health.

This clonotype has only one observation. The rearrangement uses TRBV3-1 and TRBJ2-7; no clear D gene. CDR3 length: 12 amino acids. The V and J ends lost 4 bases and 9 bases respectively, with 13 bases between them. CDR1 is LGHDT and CDR2 is YNNKEL in the germline V gene (reference sequence). This CDR3 reads CASSLGQIGQYF. The CDR3 DNA sequence: TGTGCCAGCAGCCTTGGGCAGATAGGGCAGTACTTC.

This chain links TRBV27 with TRBJ2-1; D is ambiguous. V lost 3 bases and J lost 9, with 9 bases in between. This CDR3 spans 12 amino acids. Germline-derived CDR1 and CDR2 are MNHEY and SMNVEV (reference sequence). CDR3 in DNA: TGTGCCAGCAGTTTGAGGTTTGGTGAGCAGTTCTTC. Translated: CASSLRFGEQFF.

This clonotype was observed a few times. V gene TRBV6-1 combines with J gene TRBJ2-6; the D is unclear. Germline V gene lookup returns CDR1 MNHNS and CDR2 SASEGT. The CDR3 has 16 residues. Between the trimmed V and J ends, which lost 0 bases and 0 bases, there was a span of 6 bases. The CDR3 DNA reads TGTGCCAGCAGTGAAGCGATGGGCTCTGGGGCCAACGTCCTGACTTTC. It yields the protein CASSEAMGSGANVLTF.

The chain recombines TRBV18 with TRBJ2-3, with D unresolved. The CDR3 runs 18 residues. The V gene's germline CDR1 is KGHSH and CDR2 LQKENI. V lost 3 bases and J lost 1, with 20 bases in between. The CDR3 DNA reads as TGTGCCAGCTCACCGACCCCAAGCCTTGACTCGGGCACAGATACGCAGTATTTT. Its translation is CASSPTPSLDSGTDTQYF.

This clonotype has more than one count but fewer than ten. The chain links TRBV4-1 to TRBJ2-1; D may be TRBD2 (7 bases). This CDR3 is built from 19 residues. The germline V gene encodes CDR1 MGHRA and CDR2 YSYEKL. Trimming took 3 bases from V and 0 from J, leaving 21 bases between them. CDR3 DNA: TGCGCCAGCAGCCATCCCGAGGGGGGGACCCGCAGCTCCTACAATGAGCAGTTCTTC. Amino acid sequence: CASSHPEGGTRSSYNEQFF.

About this clonotype itself: At one end, the junction sequence differs from germline, possibly due to a read error. The CDR3 protein is CASSPYGQGISYNLPLHF. Here the CDR3 DNA reads TGTGCCAGCAGTCCCTATGGACAGGGAATCTCCTATAATTTACCCCTCCACTTT. The chain links TRBV28 to TRBJ1-6; 8 nucleotides agree with TRBD1. Germline V lookup: CDR1 MDHEN, CDR2 SYDVKM. CDR3 length: 18 amino acids.

The J gene is TRBJ1-6, the V gene TRBV28; D perhaps matches TRBD1 (5 bases). The CDR3 is 16 amino acids. Trimming left V 5 bases short and J 0 bases short, with 11 bases between. CDR1 is MDHEN, CDR2 SYDVKM, per germline. In nucleotides, the CDR3 is TGTGCCAGCAGTACACAGGTCTACTCCTATAATTCACCCCTCCACTTT. Translating gives CASSTQVYSYNSPLHF.

This clonotype was counted a few times. The rearrangement joins TRBV20-1 to TRBJ2-7; D is unresolved. The V and J ends lost 3 bases and 3 bases respectively, with 15 bases between them. The V gene's germline CDR1 is DFQATT and CDR2 SNEGSKA (reference sequence). The CDR3 spans 14 residues. The CDR3 DNA follows: TGCAGTGCTAGCCCCACCGACTGGGACTACGAGCAGTACTTC. This translates into CSASPTDWDYEQYF.

This chain links TRBV29-1 with TRBJ1-1; 7 positions agree with TRBD1. The CDR3 loop spans 14 amino acids. CDR1 is SQVTM and CDR2 is ANQGSEA in the germline V gene. V shed 6 bases and J 3 bases; nucleotides not matched to a gene: 10. The CDR3 protein is CSVIPQGGDTEAFF. The DNA of the CDR3 is TGCAGCGTAATACCTCAGGGGGGGGACACTGAAGCTTTCTTT.

This clonotype was recorded at least ten times. V usage is TRBV6-6 and J usage is TRBJ1-1; TRBD1 is a possible D gene (6 bases). The CDR3 length is 13 residues. CDR1 is MNHNY and CDR2 is SVGAGI in the germline V gene (reference sequence). V lost 9 bases and J 4 bases, leaving 15 bases between the germline ends. The chain's CDR3 is CASSPGAVTEAFF. CDR3 sequence (DNA): TGTGCCAGTTCCCCAGGGGCGGTCACTGAAGCTTTCTTT.

V gene TRBV27 combines with J gene TRBJ2-3, with 9 bases identical to TRBD2. Germline V CDR1 and CDR2: MNHEY, SMNVEV (reference sequence). V shed 6 bases and J 3 bases; nucleotides not matched to a gene: 4. This CDR3 spans 14 amino acids. CDR3 protein: CASRMLAGTDTQYF. The CDR3 DNA reads as TGTGCCAGCAGGATGCTAGCGGGGACAGATACGCAGTATTTT.

This chain links TRBV4-3 with TRBJ2-1; tentative D call: TRBD2 (5 bases). The tail of the sequence fits TRBJ2-7 better, so the J call may be wrong. Germline V gives CDR1 LGHNA, CDR2 YSLEER. The CDR3 runs to 15 residues. The CDR3 reads CASSQVSGSYNEQYF. CDR3 sequence (DNA): TGCGCCAGCAGCCAAGTCAGCGGTAGTTACAATGAGCAGTACTTC.

This clonotype was counted only a few times. J is TRBJ2-7 and V is TRBV10-3; maybe TRBD1 (6 bases). The ends were cut back, 0 bases at V and 4 bases at J, with 16 bases in the middle. The germline V gene has CDR1 ENHRY and CDR2 SYGVKD. There are 16 residues in the CDR3. CDR3 residues: CAISESISQGRYEQYF. The CDR3 bases are TGTGCCATCAGTGAGTCGATTAGTCAGGGGAGATACGAGCAGTACTTC.

The CDR3 bases are TGTGCCAGCACACACCGGGGACAGAACACCGGGGAGCTGTTTTTT. Protein sequence: CASTHRGQNTGELFF. V usage is TRBV6-2 or TRBV6-3 and J usage is TRBJ2-2, with D possibly TRBD1 on 6 matching bases. CDR1 MNHEY and CDR2 SVGEGT come from the germline V gene. The CDR3 consists of 15 residues. Trimming shortened V by 7 bases and J by 1 base, and 13 bases separated the two germline ends.

This clonotype was detected ten times or more. The chain couples TRBV18 to TRBJ2-3; D is ambiguous. V was clipped by 8 bases and J by 0 bases, with 9 bases between them. The V gene's germline CDR1 is KGHSH and CDR2 LQKENI. This CDR3 is 13 amino acids long. The CDR3 loop reads CASSPTSTDTQYF. The CDR3 coding sequence is TGTGCCAGCAGCCCGACTAGCACAGATACGCAGTATTTT.

In nucleotides, the CDR3 is TGTGCCAGCAGCTTAGACCTAGCGGGGGGGCCAGGTGAGCAGTTCTTC. Translation gives CASSLDLAGGPGEQFF. The chain recombines TRBV7-2 with TRBJ2-1; TRBD2 agrees at 12 bases. The CDR3 contains 16 residues. The germline CDR1 and CDR2 sequences are SGHTA and FQGNSA. Unmatched junction bases numbered 7, after V lost 1 base and J lost 9 bases.

The chain is built from TRBV5-1 and TRBJ2-7; 7 bases fit TRBD1. CDR3 length: 15 amino acids. Germline CDR1 SGHRS, CDR2 YFSETQ. The V and J ends lost 0 bases and 6 bases, in that order; junction bases with no gene match: 9. CDR3 amino acids: CASSLGWTGTPEQYF. The CDR3 nucleotides read TGCGCCAGCAGCTTGGGTTGGACAGGAACGCCCGAGCAGTACTTC.

The rearrangement links TRBV6-2 or TRBV6-3 to TRBJ1-1; no clear D gene. Trimming stripped 0 bases from V and 1 base from J, with 18 bases between. CDR1 and CDR2 (germline): MNHEY, SVGEGT. The CDR3 has 18 residues. CDR3 residues: CASSYSHFKGRENTEAFF. In nucleotides, the CDR3 is TGTGCCAGCAGTTACTCGCATTTCAAGGGAAGGGAGAACACTGAAGCTTTCTTT.

V is TRBV7-2 and J is TRBJ2-2; D is unclear. With 2 bases removed from V and 0 bases from J, the gap between germline ends came to 13 bases. Germline CDR1 is SGHTA and CDR2 is FQGNSA. The CDR3 sequence is 17 residues long. The CDR3 bases are TGTGCCAGCAGCTTATTAACTTTAATTTCGAACACCGGGGAGCTGTTTTTT. This gives the protein CASSLLTLISNTGELFF.

The CDR3 protein is CSALVSLNTEAFF. The CDR3 DNA is TGCAGTGCTCTTGTGTCTCTGAACACTGAAGCTTTCTTT. This chain links TRBV20-1 with TRBJ1-1; unclear D gene. With 5 bases removed from V and 0 bases from J, the gap between germline ends came to 10 bases. Germline loops: CDR1 DFQATT, CDR2 SNEGSKA (reference sequence). The CDR3 spans 13 residues.

The chain uses TRBV5-5 and TRBJ2-1, with TRBD1 as a possible D gene (6 bases). The CDR3 is 15 amino acids. Germline CDR1 and CDR2: SGHKS and YYEKEE (reference sequence). V lost 0 bases and J lost 4, with 11 bases in between. The CDR3 nucleotides read TGTGCCAGCAGCTTGGAACAGGGCACATACAATGAGCAGTTCTTC. Translating it yields CASSLEQGTYNEQFF.

The chain is built from TRBV28 and TRBJ1-4, with a tentative D call TRBD1 (5 bases). The CDR3 sequence is 14 residues long. The germline V and J ends were trimmed by 1 base and 7 bases, with 10 bases remaining between them. Germline V gives CDR1 MDHEN, CDR2 SYDVKM. The CDR3 nucleotides are TGTGCCAGCAGTTTATTGTCGGGGGGTGAAAAACTGTTTTTT. As protein: CASSLLSGGEKLFF.

V is TRBV9 and J is TRBJ1-2, with no clear D. CDR1 is SGDLS, CDR2 YYNGEE, per germline. CDR3 size: 12 residues. Trimming left V 6 bases short and J 4 bases short, with 10 bases between. For the CDR3, the DNA is TGTGCCAGCAAAAGGGAAGTCTATGGCTACACCTTC. It translates to CASKREVYGYTF.

This clonotype was recorded a few times. The chain uses TRBV29-1 and TRBJ2-1; 7 bases align to TRBD2. The germline CDR1 and CDR2 sequences are SQVTM and ANQGSEA. The CDR3 sequence is 14 residues long. Trimming at V came to 3 bases and at J to 3 bases, leaving 5 bases not matched to a gene. CDR3 nucleotide sequence: TGCAGCGTTGATCGGGGGAGGGGCTACAATGAGCAGTTCTTC. Its translation is CSVDRGRGYNEQFF.